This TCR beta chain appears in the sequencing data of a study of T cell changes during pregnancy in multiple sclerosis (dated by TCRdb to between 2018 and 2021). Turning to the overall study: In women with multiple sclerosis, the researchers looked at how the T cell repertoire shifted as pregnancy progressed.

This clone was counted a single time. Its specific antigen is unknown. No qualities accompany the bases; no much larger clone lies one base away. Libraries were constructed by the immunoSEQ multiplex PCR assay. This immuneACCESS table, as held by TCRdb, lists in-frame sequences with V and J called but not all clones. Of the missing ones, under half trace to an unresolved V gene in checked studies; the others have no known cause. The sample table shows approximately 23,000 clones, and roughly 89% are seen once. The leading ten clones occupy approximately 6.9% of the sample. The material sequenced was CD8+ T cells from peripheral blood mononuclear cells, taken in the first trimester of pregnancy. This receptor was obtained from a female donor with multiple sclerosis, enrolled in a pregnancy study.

The DNA is TGTGCCAGCAGCGATCGGAGCTCGGCAGATACGCAGTATTTT. Its protein product is CASSDRSSADTQYF. This chain joins TRBV27 to TRBJ2-3; there is no confident call for the D gene. V loses 6 bases, J loses 4 bases, and the germline ends lie 14 bases apart. Taken from the germline V gene (reference sequence), the CDR1 and CDR2 loops are MNHEY and SMNVEV. Its CDR3 holds 14 amino acids, cysteine through phenylalanine. Only the CDR3 DNA is retained, 42 bases long and in frame from the first base.